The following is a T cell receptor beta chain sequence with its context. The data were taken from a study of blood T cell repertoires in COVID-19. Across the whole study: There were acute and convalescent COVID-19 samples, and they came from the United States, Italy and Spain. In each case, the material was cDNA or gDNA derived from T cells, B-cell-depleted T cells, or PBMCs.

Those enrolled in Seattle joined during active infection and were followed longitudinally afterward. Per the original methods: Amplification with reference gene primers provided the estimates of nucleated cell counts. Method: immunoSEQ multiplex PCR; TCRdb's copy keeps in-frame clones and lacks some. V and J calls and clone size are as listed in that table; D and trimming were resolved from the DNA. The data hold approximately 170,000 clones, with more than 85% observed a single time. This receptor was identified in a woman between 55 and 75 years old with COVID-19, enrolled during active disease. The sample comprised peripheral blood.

The CDR3 DNA reads as TGTGCAAGTCGCTTAACGACAGGGGGCGCATCAAAACCTCCATTACCACTAGACGAGCAGTACTTC. Translated: CASRLTTGGASKPPLPLDEQYF. The chain combines TRBV12-2 with TRBJ2-7; the table's D call, TRBD1, has no DNA check behind it. TRBV12-2 is classified as a pseudogene. The length of the CDR3 is 22 residues.